This entry features one T cell receptor (beta chain) sequence. Its matching antigen is unknown. The data were obtained in a study of CXCR3-negative and CXCR3-positive naive CD8 T cells. Preparation of TRB cDNA libraries relied on 5' RACE carrying UMI labels. TCRdb re-called the 5' RACE reads and catalogs CDR3 proteins one per entry, DNA excluded. The listing records under 60,000 distinct CDR3 sequences. The CDR3 consists of 15 residues. The V gene's germline CDR1 is SGHTA and CDR2 FQGNSA. Notes on the study in general: Comparison of naive CXCR3-negative and CXCR3-positive cells revealed similar TRBV-TRBJ usage, while memory cells differed. Hydrophobicity was higher for TRB CDR3s found in CXCR3-positive naive cells than in CXCR3-negative naive cells. The study inferred TCR strength from TRB CDR3 properties and found comparable surface CD5 between naive subsets.

The source material was naive CXCR3+ CD8+ T cells from blood. Regarding subset: CD45RO-CCR7+CD27+CD95- naive CD8+ T cells expressing CXCR3 (TNR3+). The TCR was taken from a human donor in good health. Some clones in this sample may be carry-over from other donors' samples. This chain links TRBV7-2 with TRBJ2-7. CDR3 sequence reads: CASSPIRSWPYEQYF.